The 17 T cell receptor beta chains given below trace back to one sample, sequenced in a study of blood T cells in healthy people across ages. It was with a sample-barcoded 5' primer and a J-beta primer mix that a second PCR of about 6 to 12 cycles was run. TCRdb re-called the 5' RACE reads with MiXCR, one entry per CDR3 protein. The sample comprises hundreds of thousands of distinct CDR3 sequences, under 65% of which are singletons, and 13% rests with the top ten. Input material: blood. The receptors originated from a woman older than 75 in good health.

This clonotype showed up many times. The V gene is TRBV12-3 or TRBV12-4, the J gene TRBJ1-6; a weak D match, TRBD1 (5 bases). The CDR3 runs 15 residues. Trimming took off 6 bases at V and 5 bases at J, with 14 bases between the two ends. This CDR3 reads CASSRLGGNNSPLHF. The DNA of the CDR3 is TGTGCCAGCAGCCGCCTCGGGGGTAATAATTCACCCCTCCACTTT.

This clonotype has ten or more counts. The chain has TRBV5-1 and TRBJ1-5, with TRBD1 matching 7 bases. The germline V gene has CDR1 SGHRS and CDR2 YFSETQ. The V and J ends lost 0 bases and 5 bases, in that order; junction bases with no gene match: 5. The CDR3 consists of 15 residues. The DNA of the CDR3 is TGCGCCAGCAGCTTGGGGCAGGGGGTTGATCAGCCCCAGCATTTT. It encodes CASSLGQGVDQPQHF.

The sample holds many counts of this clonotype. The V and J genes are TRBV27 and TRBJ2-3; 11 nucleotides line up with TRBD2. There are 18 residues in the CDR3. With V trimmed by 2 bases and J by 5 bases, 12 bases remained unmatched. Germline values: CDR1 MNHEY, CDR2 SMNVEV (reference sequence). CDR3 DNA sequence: TGTGCCAGCAGTTTAAGGGCTAGCGGGAGGCCCATACGAGATACGCAGTATTTT. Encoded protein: CASSLRASGRPIRDTQYF.

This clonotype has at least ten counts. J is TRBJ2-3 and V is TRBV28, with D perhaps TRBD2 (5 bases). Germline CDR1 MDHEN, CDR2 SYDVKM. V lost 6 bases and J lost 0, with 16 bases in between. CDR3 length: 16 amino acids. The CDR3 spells CASSSPRDPSTDTQYF. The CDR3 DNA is TGTGCCAGCAGCTCACCTCGGGATCCTAGCACAGATACGCAGTATTTT.

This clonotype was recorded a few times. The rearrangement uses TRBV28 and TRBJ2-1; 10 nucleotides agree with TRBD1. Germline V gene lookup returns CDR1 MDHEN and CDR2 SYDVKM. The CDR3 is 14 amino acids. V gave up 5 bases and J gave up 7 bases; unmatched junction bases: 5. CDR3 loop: CASSPDRGQNEQFF. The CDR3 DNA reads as TGTGCCAGCAGTCCAGACAGGGGGCAAAATGAGCAGTTCTTC.

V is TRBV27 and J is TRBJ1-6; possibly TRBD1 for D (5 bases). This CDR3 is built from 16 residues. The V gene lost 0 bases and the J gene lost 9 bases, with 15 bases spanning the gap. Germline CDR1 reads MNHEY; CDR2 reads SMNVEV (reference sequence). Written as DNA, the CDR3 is TGTGCCAGCAGTTTATCGGGGGGTCTGAGTGCTTCACCCCTCCACTTT. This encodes CASSLSGGLSASPLHF.

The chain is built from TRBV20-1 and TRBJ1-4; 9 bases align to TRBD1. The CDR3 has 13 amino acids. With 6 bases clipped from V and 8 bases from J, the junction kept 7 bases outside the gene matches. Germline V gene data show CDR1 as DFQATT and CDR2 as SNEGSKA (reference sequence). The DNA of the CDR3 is TGCAGTGCAAACAGGGGGCTTGACGAAAAACTGTTTTTT. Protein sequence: CSANRGLDEKLFF.

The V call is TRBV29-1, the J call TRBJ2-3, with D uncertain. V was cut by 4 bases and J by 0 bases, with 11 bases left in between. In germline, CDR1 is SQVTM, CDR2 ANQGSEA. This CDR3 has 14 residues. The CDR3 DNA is TGCAGCGTTGGGGTTAACGGGAGCACAGATACGCAGTATTTT. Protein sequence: CSVGVNGSTDTQYF.

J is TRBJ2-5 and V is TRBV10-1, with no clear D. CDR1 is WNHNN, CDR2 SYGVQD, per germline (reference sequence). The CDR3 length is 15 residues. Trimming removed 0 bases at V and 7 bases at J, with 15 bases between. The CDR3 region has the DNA TGCGCCAGCAGTGAGTCCACGGGTGTTCAATGGACCCAGTACTTC. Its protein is CASSESTGVQWTQYF.

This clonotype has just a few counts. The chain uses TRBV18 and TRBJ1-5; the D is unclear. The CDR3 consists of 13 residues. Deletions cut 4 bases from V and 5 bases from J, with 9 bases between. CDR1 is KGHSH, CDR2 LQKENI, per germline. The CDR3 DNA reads TGTGCCAGCTCACTCAACGTTGATCAGCCCCAGCATTTT. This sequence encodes CASSLNVDQPQHF.

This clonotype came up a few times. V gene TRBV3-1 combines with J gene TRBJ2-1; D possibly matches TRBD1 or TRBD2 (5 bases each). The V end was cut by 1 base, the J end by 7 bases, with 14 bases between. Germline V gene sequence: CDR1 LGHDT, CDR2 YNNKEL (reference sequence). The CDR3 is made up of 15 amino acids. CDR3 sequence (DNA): TGTGCCAGCAGCCAAGGGGCCCGGGGCGTAAATGAGCAGTTCTTC. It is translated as CASSQGARGVNEQFF.

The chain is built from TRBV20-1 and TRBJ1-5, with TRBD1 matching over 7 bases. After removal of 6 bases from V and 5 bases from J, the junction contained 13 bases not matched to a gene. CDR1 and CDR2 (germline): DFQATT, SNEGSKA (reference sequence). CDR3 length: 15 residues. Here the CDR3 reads CSATRPGQRHQPQHF. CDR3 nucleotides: TGCAGTGCGACCCGACCGGGACAGAGACATCAGCCCCAGCATTTT.

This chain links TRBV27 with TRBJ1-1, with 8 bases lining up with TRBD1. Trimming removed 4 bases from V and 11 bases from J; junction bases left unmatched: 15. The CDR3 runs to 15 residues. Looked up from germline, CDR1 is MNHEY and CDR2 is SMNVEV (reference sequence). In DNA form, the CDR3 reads TGTGCCAGCAGTTCACGAGACAGGGGCTTGGGCGACGCTTTCTTT. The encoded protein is CASSSRDRGLGDAFF.

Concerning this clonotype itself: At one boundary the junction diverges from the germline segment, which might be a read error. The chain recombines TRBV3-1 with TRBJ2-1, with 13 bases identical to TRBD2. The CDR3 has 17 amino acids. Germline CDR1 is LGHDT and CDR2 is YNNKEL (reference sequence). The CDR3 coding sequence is TGTGCCAGCAGCCTTGGACTAGCGGGGGTAACGCACAATGAGCAGTTATTC. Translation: CASSLGLAGVTHNEQLF.

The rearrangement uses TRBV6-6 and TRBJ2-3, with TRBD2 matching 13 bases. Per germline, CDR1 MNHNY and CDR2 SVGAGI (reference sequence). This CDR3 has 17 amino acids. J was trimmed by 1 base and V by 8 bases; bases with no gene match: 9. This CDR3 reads CASAIPGLAGGTDTQYF. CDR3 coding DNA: TGTGCCAGCGCGATCCCCGGACTAGCGGGGGGCACAGATACGCAGTATTTT.

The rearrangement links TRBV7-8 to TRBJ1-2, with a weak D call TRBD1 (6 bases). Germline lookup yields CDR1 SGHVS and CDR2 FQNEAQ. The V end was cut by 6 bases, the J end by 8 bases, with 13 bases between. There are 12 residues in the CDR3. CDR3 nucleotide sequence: TGTGCCAGCAGTTCCACAGGGCGCGGCTACACCTTC. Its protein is CASSSTGRGYTF.

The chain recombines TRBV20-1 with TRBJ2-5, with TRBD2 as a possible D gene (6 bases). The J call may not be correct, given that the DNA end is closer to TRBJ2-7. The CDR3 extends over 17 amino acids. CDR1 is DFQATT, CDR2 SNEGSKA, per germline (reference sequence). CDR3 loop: CSARDVGGGSLTYEQYF. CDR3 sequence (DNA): TGCAGTGCTAGAGATGTGGGTGGGGGGTCTTTAACCTACGAGCAGTACTTC.